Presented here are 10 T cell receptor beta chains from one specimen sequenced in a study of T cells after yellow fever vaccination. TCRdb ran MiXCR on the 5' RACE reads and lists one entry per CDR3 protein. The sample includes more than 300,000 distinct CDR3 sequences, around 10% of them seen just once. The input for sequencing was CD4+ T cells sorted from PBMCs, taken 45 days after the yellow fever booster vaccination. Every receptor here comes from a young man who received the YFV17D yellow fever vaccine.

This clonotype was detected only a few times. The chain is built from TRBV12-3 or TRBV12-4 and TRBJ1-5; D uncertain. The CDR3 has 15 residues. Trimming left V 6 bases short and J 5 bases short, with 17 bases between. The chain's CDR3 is CASSLRRQQDQPQHF. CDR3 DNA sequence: TGTGCCAGCAGCCTCCGACGTCAACAAGATCAGCCCCAGCATTTT.

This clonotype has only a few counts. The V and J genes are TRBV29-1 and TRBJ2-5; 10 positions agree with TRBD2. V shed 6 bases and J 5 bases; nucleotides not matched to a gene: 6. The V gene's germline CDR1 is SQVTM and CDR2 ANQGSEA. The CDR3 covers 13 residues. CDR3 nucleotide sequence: TGCAGCGTGCGGACTAGCGGCGGGGAGACCCAGTACTTC. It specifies CSVRTSGGETQYF.

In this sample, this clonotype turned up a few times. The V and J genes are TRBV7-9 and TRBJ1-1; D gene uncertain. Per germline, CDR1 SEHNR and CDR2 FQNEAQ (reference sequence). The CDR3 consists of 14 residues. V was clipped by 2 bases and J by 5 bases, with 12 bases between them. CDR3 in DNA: TGTGCCAGCAGCTTAAACGCCGGGGAAACTGAAGCTTTCTTT. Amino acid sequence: CASSLNAGETEAFF.

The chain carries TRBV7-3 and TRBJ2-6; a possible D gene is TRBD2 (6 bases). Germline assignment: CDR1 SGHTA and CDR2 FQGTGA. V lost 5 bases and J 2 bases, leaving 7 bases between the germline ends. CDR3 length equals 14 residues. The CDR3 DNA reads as TGTGCCAGCAGCACGGGGGCTGGGGCCAACGTCCTGACTTTC. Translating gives CASSTGAGANVLTF.

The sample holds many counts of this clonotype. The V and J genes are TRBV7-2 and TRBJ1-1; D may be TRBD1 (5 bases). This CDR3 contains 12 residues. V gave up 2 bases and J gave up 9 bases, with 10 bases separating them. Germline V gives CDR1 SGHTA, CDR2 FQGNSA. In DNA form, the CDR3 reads TGTGCCAGCAGCTTAAGGGCAGGGCAAGCTTTCTTT. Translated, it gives CASSLRAGQAFF.

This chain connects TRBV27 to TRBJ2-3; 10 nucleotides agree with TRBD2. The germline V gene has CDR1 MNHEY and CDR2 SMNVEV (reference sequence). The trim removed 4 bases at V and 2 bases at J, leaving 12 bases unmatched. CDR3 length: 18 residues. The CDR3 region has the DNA TGTGCCAGCAGTTCGCCCGGGGGTAGCGGGGGGTTCACAGATACGCAGTATTTT. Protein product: CASSSPGGSGGFTDTQYF.

The CDR3 bases are TGCGCCAGCAGCCACAGGGGCGGTTCACCCCTCCACTTT. Its protein is CASSHRGGSPLHF. The chain recombines TRBV4-3 with TRBJ1-6, with D possibly TRBD1 on 6 matching bases. V dropped 3 bases and J dropped 9 bases, with 9 bases sitting between them. The CDR3 totals 13 residues. Germline V gene data show CDR1 as LGHNA and CDR2 as YSLEER.

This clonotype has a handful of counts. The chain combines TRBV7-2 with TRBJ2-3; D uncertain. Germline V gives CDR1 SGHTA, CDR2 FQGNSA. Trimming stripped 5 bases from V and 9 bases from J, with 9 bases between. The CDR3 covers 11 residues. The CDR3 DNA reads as TGTGCCAGCAGCCCGTCTGGGACGCAGTATTTT. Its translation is CASSPSGTQYF.

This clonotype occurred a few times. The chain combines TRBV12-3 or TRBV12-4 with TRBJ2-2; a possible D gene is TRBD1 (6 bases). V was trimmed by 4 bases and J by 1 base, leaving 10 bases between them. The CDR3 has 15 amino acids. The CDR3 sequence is CASSSPTGNTGELFF. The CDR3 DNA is TGTGCCAGCAGTTCCCCGACAGGGAACACCGGGGAGCTGTTTTTT.

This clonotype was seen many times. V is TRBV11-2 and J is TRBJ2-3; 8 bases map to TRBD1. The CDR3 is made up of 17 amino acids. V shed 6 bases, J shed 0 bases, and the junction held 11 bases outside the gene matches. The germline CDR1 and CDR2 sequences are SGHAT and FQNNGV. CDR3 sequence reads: CASRSALGQVSTDTQYF. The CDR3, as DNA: TGTGCCAGCAGATCAGCCCTGGGACAGGTCAGCACAGATACGCAGTATTTT. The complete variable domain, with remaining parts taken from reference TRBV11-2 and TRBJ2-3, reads EAGVAQSPRYKIIEKRQSVAFWCNPISGHATLYWYQQILGQGPKLLIQFQNNGVVDDSQLPKDRFSAERLKGVDSTLKIQPAKLEDSAVYLCASRSALGQVSTDTQYFGPGTRLTVL.